One and the same sample provided the 32 T cell receptor beta chains below, sequenced in a study of cytomegalovirus exposure and HLA in healthy donors. Method: immunoSEQ multiplex PCR; TCRdb's copy keeps in-frame clones and lacks some. The repertoire includes over 200,000 clones, 83% of them detected once, and roughly 6% sits in the top ten. Specimen: PBMCs. The receptors here all came from a woman under 30 in good health and CMV-seronegative.

In this sample, this clone turned up a few times. This chain uses TRBV14 with TRBJ2-3, with no clear D. CDR1 is SGHDN and CDR2 is FVKESK in the germline V gene. Trimming cost V 5 bases and J 0 bases, with 15 bases left between them. This CDR3 has 16 residues. The DNA for the CDR3 is TGTGCCAGCAGCAAACAGTGGACCTCTAGCACAGATACGCAGTATTTT. This codes for CASSKQWTSSTDTQYF.

This clone was seen more than once but under ten times. This chain joins TRBV4-1 and TRBJ2-7; 9 positions agree with TRBD1. This CDR3 is built from 15 residues. The ends lost 3 bases at V and 1 base at J; junction bases unmatched: 4. Germline loops: CDR1 MGHRA, CDR2 YSYEKL. Written as DNA, the CDR3 is TGCGCCAGCAGCCAGGACAGGGGAATATCCTACGAGCAGTACTTC. Translation gives CASSQDRGISYEQYF.

The genes are TRBV28 and TRBJ2-1; TRBD1 is a possible D gene (5 bases). Germline V gene sequence: CDR1 MDHEN, CDR2 SYDVKM. CDR3 length: 15 residues. Trimming shortened V by 4 bases and J by 2 bases, and 12 bases separated the two germline ends. The CDR3 DNA follows: TGTGCCAGCAGTTCTGTCAGGGTCACCTACAATGAGCAGTTCTTC. Protein product: CASSSVRVTYNEQFF.

This sequence joins TRBV7-8 and TRBJ2-7; D not certain. The germline V gene encodes CDR1 SGHVS and CDR2 FQNEAQ. The CDR3 spans 14 residues. V shed 5 bases and J shed 0 bases, with 11 bases lying between them. CDR3 amino acids: CASSRNWASYEQYF. The CDR3 nucleotides read TGTGCCAGCAGCCGAAATTGGGCCTCCTACGAGCAGTACTTC.

The chain couples TRBV27 to TRBJ2-2, with 10 bases fitting TRBD2. Per germline, CDR1 MNHEY and CDR2 SMNVEV (reference sequence). J was trimmed by 5 bases and V by 6 bases; bases with no gene match: 3. The length of the CDR3 is 14 residues. This CDR3 reads CASRRAGGTGELFF. The CDR3 coding sequence is TGTGCCAGCAGGAGAGCGGGAGGGACCGGGGAGCTGTTTTTT.

The V and J genes are TRBV4-1 and TRBJ2-7; 8 bases agree with TRBD1. Trimming removed 3 bases from V and 6 bases from J; junction bases left unmatched: 7. Germline CDR1 MGHRA, CDR2 YSYEKL. This CDR3 has 14 amino acids. In DNA, the CDR3 is TGCGCCAGCAGCCAGGATGGACAGGGAGGCGAGCAGTACTTC. The encoded protein is CASSQDGQGGEQYF.

The chain uses TRBV6-6 and TRBJ2-7; D call uncertain. Germline CDR1 MNHNY, CDR2 SVGAGI (reference sequence). Trimming removed 7 bases at V and 5 bases at J, with 12 bases between. The CDR3 totals 12 residues. This chain's CDR3 is CASNLYPHEQYF. DNA for the CDR3: TGTGCCAGCAACCTTTACCCCCACGAGCAGTACTTC.

The V call is TRBV30, the J call TRBJ1-1; no clear D gene. Trimming stripped 2 bases from V and 1 base from J, with 8 bases between. Germline V gene lookup returns CDR1 GTSNPN and CDR2 SVGIG (reference sequence). The CDR3 covers 13 residues. The CDR3 DNA sequence: TGTGCCTGGAGTCGGTGGCAGAACACTGAAGCTTTCTTT. Amino acid sequence: CAWSRWQNTEAFF.

This chain links TRBV9 with TRBJ2-7, with D perhaps given as TRBD1 or TRBD2 (6 bases each). The V and J ends lost 0 bases and 3 bases respectively, with 13 bases between them. Per germline, CDR1 SGDLS and CDR2 YYNGEE. CDR3 length equals 15 residues. The CDR3 spells CASSVDGGGNYEQYF. The CDR3 DNA is TGTGCCAGCAGCGTAGATGGAGGGGGAAACTACGAGCAGTACTTC.

With respect to this clone: This CDR3 is also generated by other DNA sequences in the sample. V is TRBV6-1 and J is TRBJ2-2, with D maybe TRBD1 (6 bases). The CDR3 runs 14 residues. V was shortened by 6 bases and J by 1 base, with 9 bases between the two germline ends. Per germline, CDR1 MNHNS and CDR2 SASEGT. The CDR3 nucleotides are TGTGCCAGCAGCGGACAGATGAACACCGGGGAGCTGTTTTTT. It codes for CASSGQMNTGELFF.

V usage is TRBV5-1 and J usage is TRBJ1-1; D unresolved. Germline-derived CDR1 and CDR2 are SGHRS and YFSETQ. Trimming cost V 0 bases and J 1 base, with 10 bases left between them. This CDR3 contains 15 residues. The CDR3 DNA reads as TGCGCCAGCAGCTTGGGGTGGGAGGCGAACACTGAAGCTTTCTTT. Protein: CASSLGWEANTEAFF. The full variable domain, in which reference TRBV5-1 and TRBJ1-1 provide the parts outside the CDR3, is KAGVTQTPRYLIKTRGQQVTLSCSPISGHRSVSWYQQTPGQGLQFLFEYFSETQRNKGNFPGRFSGRQFSNSRSEMNVSTLELGDSALYLCASSLGWEANTEAFFGQGTRLTVV.

V usage is TRBV2 and J usage is TRBJ1-1, with a possible D match to TRBD1 (6 bases). The germline V and J ends were trimmed by 6 bases and 4 bases, with 15 bases remaining between them. Germline CDR1 and CDR2: SNHLY and FYNNEI. The CDR3 runs 14 residues. The CDR3 reads CASRLLLGATEAFF. For the CDR3, the DNA is TGTGCCAGCAGACTACTGTTGGGGGCCACTGAAGCTTTCTTT.

This clone appeared a few times. The rearrangement links TRBV6-1 to TRBJ2-7; TRBD2 might be the D (6 bases). V dropped 2 bases and J dropped 6 bases, with 14 bases sitting between them. This CDR3 is built from 14 residues. Germline V gene sequence: CDR1 MNHNS, CDR2 SASEGT. The CDR3 bases are TGTGCCAGCAGTGAACCCCTGGGGGGTTCCGAGCAGTACTTC. Translated: CASSEPLGGSEQYF.

This chain joins TRBV10-1 and TRBJ2-7; 8 bases are shared with TRBD2. The CDR3 contains 14 residues. The germline CDR1 and CDR2 sequences are WNHNN and SYGVQD (reference sequence). Unmatched junction bases numbered 6, after V lost 3 bases and J lost 5 bases. CDR3 sequence reads: CASSDGGGLDEQYF. CDR3 sequence (DNA): TGCGCCAGCAGTGATGGCGGGGGGCTCGACGAGCAGTACTTC.

V is TRBV5-1 and J is TRBJ1-2; possibly TRBD1 for D (5 bases). Looked up from germline, CDR1 is SGHRS and CDR2 is YFSETQ. With 0 bases removed from V and 3 bases from J, the gap between germline ends came to 12 bases. The CDR3 has 15 residues. The CDR3 DNA sequence: TGCGCCAGCAGCTTGGTGACGGGGGGTGACTATGGCTACACCTTC. Encoded protein: CASSLVTGGDYGYTF.

This chain links TRBV30 with TRBJ2-7, with no clear D. This CDR3 has 12 residues. Trimming left V 2 bases short and J 3 bases short, with 8 bases between. Per germline, CDR1 GTSNPN and CDR2 SVGIG (reference sequence). The CDR3 region is CAWSSMGYEQYF. The CDR3 nucleotides are TGTGCCTGGAGTTCTATGGGCTACGAGCAGTACTTC.

V and J are TRBV2 and TRBJ2-4; D unclear. The germline gives CDR1 SNHLY, CDR2 FYNNEI. The CDR3 length is 10 residues. V was trimmed by 9 bases and J by 13 bases, leaving 13 bases between them. The CDR3 loop reads CASSTESQYF. CDR3 DNA: TGTGCCAGTAGTACAGAGAGCCAGTACTTC.

The chain is built from TRBV7-3 and TRBJ2-3; D may be TRBD2 (6 bases). Trimming stripped 5 bases from V and 6 bases from J, with 21 bases between. Per the germline V gene, CDR1 is SGHTA and CDR2 is FQGTGA. This CDR3 region has 16 residues. In DNA form, the CDR3 reads TGTGCCAGCAGCCCCGGGACCGGGAGCAGTTTGGATACGCAGTATTTT. It codes for CASSPGTGSSLDTQYF.

The chain links TRBV6-1 to TRBJ1-5; weak D call: TRBD1 (5 bases). Trimming removed 1 base from V and 0 bases from J, with 16 bases in between. Germline values: CDR1 MNHNS, CDR2 SASEGT. This CDR3 spans 18 amino acids. CDR3 nucleotides: TGTGCCAGCAGTGAAGAGTCGCGCGGGGGGTATAGCAATCAGCCCCAGCATTTT. This translates into CASSEESRGGYSNQPQHF.

The chain uses TRBV6-5 and TRBJ2-1; TRBD2 agrees at 9 bases. J was trimmed by 7 bases and V by 7 bases; bases with no gene match: 11. The germline V gene encodes CDR1 MNHEY and CDR2 SVGAGI. The CDR3 is 15 amino acids. DNA of the CDR3: TGTGCCAGCACCTTACGGGGCGGGAGGGGAAATGAGCAGTTCTTC. Protein sequence: CASTLRGGRGNEQFF.

The V and J genes are TRBV6-5 and TRBJ2-7; no clear D. The CDR3 sequence is 11 residues long. The germline CDR1 and CDR2 sequences are MNHEY and SVGAGI. Trimming cost V 1 base and J 4 bases, with 2 bases left between them. The CDR3 protein is CASSYLYEQYF. The CDR3 DNA reads TGTGCCAGCAGTTACTTGTACGAGCAGTACTTC.

The chain links TRBV19 to TRBJ2-7; TRBD1 matches 7 bases. The ends lost 5 bases at V and 2 bases at J; junction bases unmatched: 12. This CDR3 contains 16 residues. Germline CDR1 and CDR2: LNHDA and SQIVND (reference sequence). This chain's CDR3 is CASSEGAGDSPYEQYF. DNA for the CDR3: TGTGCCAGTAGTGAGGGGGCGGGCGATTCTCCCTACGAGCAGTACTTC.

This sequence joins TRBV6-6 and TRBJ1-5, with 8 nucleotides matching TRBD1. Germline-derived CDR1 and CDR2 are MNHNY and SVGAGI (reference sequence). V was pared by 2 bases and J by 6 bases, with 6 bases of the junction left unmatched. The CDR3 runs to 15 residues. This CDR3 is CASSYHRDRSQPQHF. CDR3 bases: TGTGCCAGCAGTTACCACCGGGACAGGAGTCAGCCCCAGCATTTT.

The V gene is TRBV15, the J gene TRBJ2-1, with 8 bases identical to TRBD1. V lost 1 base to trimming and J lost 4 bases; unmatched junction nucleotides: 6. Germline CDR1 reads LNHNV; CDR2 reads YYDKDF (reference sequence). This CDR3 has 16 residues. The CDR3 DNA is TGTGCCACCAGCAGAGTGGACCAGGGGGCTTACAATGAGCAGTTCTTC. Translating it yields CATSRVDQGAYNEQFF.

As for this clone: This same CDR3 is encoded by further DNA sequences in the sample. V and J are TRBV6-5 and TRBJ1-4, with D maybe TRBD1 (5 bases). The CDR3 consists of 14 residues. From germline, CDR1 is MNHEY and CDR2 SVGAGI. Trimming stripped 2 bases from V and 8 bases from J, with 12 bases between. This chain's CDR3 is CASSYGQGGEKLFF. DNA for the CDR3: TGTGCCAGCAGTTACGGGCAGGGTGGGGAAAAACTGTTTTTT.

The chain combines TRBV27 with TRBJ1-5; a weak D match, TRBD1 (5 bases). This CDR3 is 14 amino acids long. V gave up 3 bases and J gave up 4 bases, with 10 bases separating them. Germline values: CDR1 MNHEY, CDR2 SMNVEV (reference sequence). DNA of the CDR3: TGTGCCAGCAGTTTCGGACAAAGAAATCAGCCCCAGCATTTT. Translation gives CASSFGQRNQPQHF.

The rearrangement uses TRBV28 and TRBJ1-5, with a possible D match to TRBD1 (6 bases). Germline V gives CDR1 MDHEN, CDR2 SYDVKM. This CDR3 is built from 16 residues. Trimming took 0 bases from V and 4 from J, leaving 13 bases between them. The CDR3 bases are TGTGCCAGCAGTTTATGGGCAGGGGTCGGAAATCAGCCCCAGCATTTT. Translated, it gives CASSLWAGVGNQPQHF.

The CDR3 loop reads CAIGTSGRLANTGELFF. The CDR3 DNA reads as TGTGCCATCGGGACTAGCGGGAGGCTCGCGAACACCGGGGAGCTGTTTTTT. The chain is built from TRBV27 and TRBJ2-2, with 15 bases identical to TRBD2. V lost 10 bases and J lost 0; bases outside the gene matches: 6. The CDR3 length is 17 residues. CDR1 is MNHEY and CDR2 is SMNVEV in the germline V gene (reference sequence).

The chain combines TRBV2 with TRBJ1-5; 7 nucleotides agree with TRBD1. Germline V gives CDR1 SNHLY, CDR2 FYNNEI. The CDR3 runs to 14 residues. The V segment lost 4 bases and the J segment 4 bases; nucleotides outside the gene matches: 4. In DNA form, the CDR3 reads TGTGCCAGCAGTGGACAGGGCGGAAATCAGCCCCAGCATTTT. This encodes CASSGQGGNQPQHF.

V and J are TRBV2 and TRBJ2-7; TRBD1 aligns across 8 bases. Germline trimming cut 4 bases from V and 2 bases from J; bases unmatched to any gene: 4. Germline CDR1 reads SNHLY; CDR2 reads FYNNEI. The CDR3 spans 14 residues. The CDR3 DNA reads TGTGCCAGCAGTGTGACAGGGGTTCCCTACGAGCAGTACTTC. Translation: CASSVTGVPYEQYF.

The rearrangement links TRBV18 to TRBJ1-2; D is unclear. The V gene lost 2 bases and the J gene lost 4 bases, with 8 bases spanning the gap. Germline loops: CDR1 KGHSH, CDR2 LQKENI. This CDR3 has 13 residues. CDR3 sequence: CASSPGSSYGYTF. For the CDR3, the DNA is TGTGCCAGCTCACCAGGGTCTTCCTATGGCTACACCTTC.

This chain uses TRBV4-2 with TRBJ1-1, with TRBD1 matching over 7 bases. Losses at the gene ends were 5 bases for V and 5 bases for J; bases not matched to a gene: 8. CDR1 and CDR2 (germline): LGHNA, YNFKEQ. The CDR3 is made up of 14 amino acids. The CDR3 nucleotides read TGTGCCAGCAGCGCACAGGGGAGGGGGACTGAAGCTTTCTTT. It is translated as CASSAQGRGTEAFF.